A selection of T cell receptor beta chains follows, all from one sample in a study of Ad26.COV2.S vaccination and SARS-CoV-2 variants. The table came from immunoSEQ multiplex PCR; TCRdb's copy has only in-frame clones and leaves some out. The sample lists hundreds of thousands of clones, roughly nine tenths occurring once. The sequencing here drew on peripheral blood, taken in a trial of Ad26.COV2.S vaccine versus placebo. Receptor source: a person between 18 and 65 years old who received the Ad26.COV2.S COVID-19 vaccine or a placebo. Each CDR3 is given with its conserved first and last residue. The D gene is left open where the match is weak. Clone size appears in some rows only: once, few, many, or a class for an expanded clone.

d_call clone_size j_call v_call cdr3_aa cdr3_nt
TRBD1 . TRBJ1-2 TRBV6-5 CASRPTGGPLYGYTF TGTGCCAGCAGACCCACAGGGGGCCCTCTCTATGGCTACACCTTC
. . TRBJ1-2 TRBV10-2 CASSEEPFYGYTF TGCGCCAGCAGTGAGGAACCCTTCTATGGCTACACCTTC
TRBD1 . TRBJ1-4 TRBV6-2/TRBV6-3 CASSLGQEKLFF TGTGCCAGCAGTCTAGGACAGGAGAAACTGTTTTTT
. . TRBJ2-2 TRBV27 CASSLHPGTMNTGELFF TGTGCCAGCAGTTTACACCCCGGGACCATGAACACCGGGGAGCTGTTTTTT
TRBD1 . TRBJ1-2 TRBV7-9 CASSKTGTNYGYTF TGTGCCAGCAGCAAGACAGGGACTAACTATGGCTACACCTTC
. . TRBJ2-4 TRBV18 CASSPQDLLAKNIQYF TGTGCCAGCTCACCACAGGACCTCCTAGCCAAAAACATTCAGTACTTC
. . TRBJ1-5 TRBV4-1 CASSPPGSNQPQHF TGCGCCAGCAGCCCCCCCGGTAGCAATCAGCCCCAGCATTTT
. . TRBJ1-5 TRBV16 CASSREQEYQPQHF TGTGCCAGCAGCCGGGAACAGGAATATCAGCCCCAGCATTTT
. few TRBJ1-2 TRBV5-1 CASSLVVGDGYTF TGCGCCAGCAGCTTGGTAGTAGGGGACGGCTACACCTTC
. . TRBJ2-2 TRBV24-1 CATRFAGELFF TGTGCCACCAGGTTCGCCGGGGAGCTGTTTTTT
TRBD2 few TRBJ2-7 TRBV5-1 CASRGGAYSYEQYF TGCGCCAGCAGGGGAGGGGCTTACTCCTACGAGCAGTACTTC
TRBD2 . TRBJ2-5 TRBV11-2 CASSLGGGGPGETQYF TGTGCCAGCAGCTTAGGAGGCGGGGGGCCCGGGGAGACCCAGTACTTC
TRBD2 . TRBJ2-5 TRBV5-1 CASSGKAGESETQYF TGCGCCAGCAGCGGTAAAGCGGGGGAGTCGGAGACCCAGTACTTC
TRBD2 . TRBJ2-1 TRBV5-8 CASSFPSSGRGNEQFF TGTGCCAGCAGCTTCCCTTCCTCGGGGAGGGGCAATGAGCAGTTCTTC
TRBD1 once TRBJ2-2 TRBV6-5 CATHTGVDTGELFF TGTGCCACTCATACAGGGGTGGACACCGGGGAGCTGTTTTTT
. . TRBJ1-5 TRBV6-4 CASSDSGRAGQPQHF TGTGCCAGCAGTGACTCAGGGAGGGCGGGTCAGCCCCAGCATTTT
TRBD2 . TRBJ2-1 TRBV5-4 CASSLVGSGALEQFF TGTGCCAGCAGCTTGGTTGGTAGCGGGGCGCTGGAGCAGTTCTTC
TRBD2 . TRBJ2-2 TRBV12-3/TRBV12-4 CASSPGGRGELFF TGTGCCAGCAGTCCGGGGGGGCGCGGGGAGCTGTTTTTT
TRBD2 . TRBJ2-3 TRBV5-1 CASSFSGIESDTQYF TGCGCCAGCAGCTTTAGCGGGATTGAGTCAGATACGCAGTATTTT
TRBD2 . TRBJ2-1 TRBV24-1 CATGSRPGLAGGKTTYNEQFF TGTGCCACCGGGAGTAGACCGGGACTAGCGGGAGGTAAAACAACCTACAATGAGCAGTTCTTC
TRBD2 . TRBJ2-7 TRBV9 CASSVEGSGVSEQYF TGTGCCAGCAGCGTAGAGGGTAGCGGGGTCTCCGAGCAGTACTTC
. . TRBJ1-1 TRBV5-4 CASSLGSEAGAFF TGTGCCAGCAGCTTGGGTTCCGAGGCAGGAGCTTTCTTT
. . TRBJ1-3 TRBV5-6 CASSLATGFGNTIYF TGTGCCAGCAGCCTTGCTACAGGGTTTGGAAACACCATATATTTT
TRBD1 . TRBJ2-2 TRBV11-2 CASRKDRANTGELFF TGTGCCAGCAGAAAGGACAGGGCGAATACCGGGGAGCTGTTTTTT
TRBD2 . TRBJ2-2 TRBV7-7 CATSTSGRAGNTGELFF TGTGCTACCAGCACTAGCGGGAGGGCCGGGAACACCGGGGAGCTGTTTTTT
. . TRBJ1-1 TRBV5-1 CASSPVLGTEAFF TGCGCCAGCAGCCCCGTCCTGGGGACTGAAGCTTTCTTT
TRBD2 . TRBJ2-7 TRBV29-1 CSVGGTSGRAYEQYF TGCAGCGTTGGCGGCACTAGCGGGAGGGCCTACGAGCAGTACTTC
TRBD2 . TRBJ2-2 TRBV27 CASSPSGKTTGELFF TGTGCCAGCAGTCCTAGCGGGAAGACCACCGGGGAGCTGTTTTTT
. . TRBJ1-4 TRBV25-1 CASSEYLVRQAANEKLFF TGTGCCAGCAGTGAATATCTTGTTCGGCAGGCCGCTAATGAAAAACTGTTTTTT